The clone carrying this T cell receptor beta chain was counted only a few times. The antigen remains undetermined. The data belong to a study of cytomegalovirus exposure and HLA in healthy donors. The CDR3 contains 15 residues. From germline, CDR1 is LNHDA and CDR2 SQIVND (reference sequence). With 5 bases removed from V and 1 base from J, the gap between germline ends came to 11 bases. Amplification used 60 Vbeta primers and 13 Jbeta primers. Assay used: immunoSEQ multiplex PCR; TCRdb lists only in-frame clones, some missing. The sample carries under 150,000 clones, around three fifths recorded once. Overall study findings and caveats: V- and J-gene trimming in TCR beta was tied to a missense DCLRE1C variant by an analysis performed later. Analysis performed later showed TCR beta chains linked to HLA being more clonally expanded than equally common others.

The TCR originated in a middle-aged woman in good health and CMV-seronegative. Specimen: PBMCs. The rearrangement links TRBV19 to TRBJ1-4, with a tentative D call TRBD1 (6 bases). The CDR3 is CASSLGGGTNEKLFF. The CDR3 region has the DNA TGTGCCAGTAGTTTAGGGGGAGGAACTAATGAAAAACTGTTTTTT.